The 3 T cell receptor beta chains below come from one sample, sequenced in a study of graft-versus-host responses after intestinal transplantation. Graft material was processed, releasing intraepithelial and lamina propria lymphocytes. Some clones are missing from TCRdb's copy, which holds only in-frame ones; the method was immunoSEQ multiplex PCR. Among tens of thousands of clones listed, under 90% were seen once. The material was ileum tissue, obtained roughly 390 days after transplant. The receptors here all came from a human patient who received an intestinal transplant, so some T cells may come from the graft donor.

This clone occurred a few times. The chain employs TRBV4-1 and TRBJ1-1; 8 bases map to TRBD1. J gave up 3 bases and V 2 bases, and 2 bases lay outside the gene matches. Germline V gene lookup returns CDR1 MGHRA and CDR2 YSYEKL. The CDR3 is made up of 14 amino acids. CDR3 sequence reads: CASSQQGAHTEAFF. In nucleotides, the CDR3 is TGCGCCAGCAGCCAACAGGGGGCGCACACTGAAGCTTTCTTT.

J is TRBJ1-6 and V is TRBV6-1, with 7 bases fitting TRBD1. Per germline, CDR1 MNHNS and CDR2 SASEGT. J was trimmed by 6 bases and V by 2 bases; bases with no gene match: 10. The CDR3 runs to 17 residues. The CDR3 loop reads CASSELTHGQANSPLHF. The CDR3 DNA reads as TGTGCCAGCAGTGAATTAACACACGGACAGGCTAATTCACCCCTCCACTTT.

This chain connects TRBV6-5 to TRBJ1-2; perhaps TRBD1 as D (5 bases). Trimming stripped 7 bases from V and 3 bases from J, with 9 bases between. The germline V gene encodes CDR1 MNHEY and CDR2 SVGAGI. The CDR3 runs to 12 residues. The CDR3, as DNA: TGTGCCAGCATGACAGATGACTATGGCTACACCTTC. This codes for CASMTDDYGYTF.